This T cell receptor (beta chain) was identified during a study of early T cells in non-severe SARS-CoV-2 infection. As for the study in general: Chains were not paired, and sequencing was done on bulk RNA from unsorted whole blood.

This clonotype was seen repeatedly, ten times or more. Antigen unknown. Molecules of cDNA were individually given unique molecular identifiers that were attached to them. One entry per CDR3 protein, called by TCRdb with MiXCR from the 5' RACE reads. The sample holds 30,000 to 40,000 distinct CDR3 sequences, over 4.5% seen once. V shed 0 bases and J shed 8 bases, with 16 bases lying between them. The CDR3 has 15 amino acids. Germline CDR1 reads LNHNV; CDR2 reads YYDKDF (reference sequence). Whole-study results and caveats: Database matching using VDJdb favored anti-spike CD8 responses, with private and CD4 specificities left missing.

The source material was whole blood. This TCR derives from an adult who was a healthcare worker with PCR-confirmed SARS-CoV-2 infection or an uninfected control (not recorded which). V usage is TRBV15 and J usage is TRBJ1-2; D remains unclear. CDR3 bases: TGTGCCACCAGCAGAGATAGGGCGGGAGGATCGGGCTACACCTTC. Its protein product is CATSRDRAGGSGYTF.